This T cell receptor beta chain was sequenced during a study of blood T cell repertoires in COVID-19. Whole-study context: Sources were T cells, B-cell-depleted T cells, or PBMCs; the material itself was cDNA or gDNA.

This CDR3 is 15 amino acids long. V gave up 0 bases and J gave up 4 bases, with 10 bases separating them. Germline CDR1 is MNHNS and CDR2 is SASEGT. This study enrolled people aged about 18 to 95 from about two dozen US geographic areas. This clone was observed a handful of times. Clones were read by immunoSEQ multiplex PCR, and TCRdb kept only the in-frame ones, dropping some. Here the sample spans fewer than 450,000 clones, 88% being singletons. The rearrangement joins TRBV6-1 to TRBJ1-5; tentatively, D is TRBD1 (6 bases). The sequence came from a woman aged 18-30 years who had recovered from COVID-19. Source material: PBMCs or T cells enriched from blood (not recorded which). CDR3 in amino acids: CASSEAQGWNQPQHF. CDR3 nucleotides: TGTGCCAGCAGTGAAGCACAGGGTTGGAATCAGCCCCAGCATTTT.